This entry describes one T cell receptor beta chain. Seattle-derived patients entered the study during active infection and were followed longitudinally. This entry comes from a study of blood T cell repertoires in COVID-19. Study-wide background: Both acute and convalescent COVID-19 samples were obtained from the United States, Italy and Spain. PBMCs, B-cell-depleted T cells, or T cells were the source of the cDNA or gDNA that made up the material.

Per the authors' pipeline: Reference gene primer amplification yielded estimated nucleated cell counts. The repertoire was sequenced with immunoSEQ multiplex PCR; TCRdb's copy has only in-frame clones and lacks some. The DNA was the basis for D and trimming; V, J and clone size are from that table. The table has approximately 480,000 clones, 75% to 90% seen once. This CDR3 contains 14 residues. The trim removed 3 bases at V and 6 bases at J, leaving 3 bases unmatched. CDR1 MNHEY and CDR2 SVGAGI come from the germline V gene. The clonotype originates from a man aged 18 to 29 with COVID-19, enrolled during active disease. The material sequenced was peripheral blood. V is TRBV6-5 and J is TRBJ2-2, with TRBD1 matching 8 bases. CDR3 nucleotide sequence: TGTGCCAGCAGTTATCAACAGGGGGCCGGGGAGCTGTTTTTT. Its translation is CASSYQQGAGELFF.